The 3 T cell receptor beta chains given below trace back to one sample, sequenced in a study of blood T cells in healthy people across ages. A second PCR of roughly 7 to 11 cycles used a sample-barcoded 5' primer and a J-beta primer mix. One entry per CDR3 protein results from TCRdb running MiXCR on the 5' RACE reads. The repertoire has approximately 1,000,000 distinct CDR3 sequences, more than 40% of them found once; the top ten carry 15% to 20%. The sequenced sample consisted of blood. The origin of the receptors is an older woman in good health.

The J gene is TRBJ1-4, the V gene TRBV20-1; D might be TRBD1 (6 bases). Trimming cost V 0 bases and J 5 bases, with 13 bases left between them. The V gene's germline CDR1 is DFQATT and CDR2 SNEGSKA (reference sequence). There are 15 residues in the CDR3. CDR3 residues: CSARDGGAGNEKLFF. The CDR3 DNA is TGCAGTGCTAGAGACGGGGGCGCGGGGAATGAAAAACTGTTTTTT.

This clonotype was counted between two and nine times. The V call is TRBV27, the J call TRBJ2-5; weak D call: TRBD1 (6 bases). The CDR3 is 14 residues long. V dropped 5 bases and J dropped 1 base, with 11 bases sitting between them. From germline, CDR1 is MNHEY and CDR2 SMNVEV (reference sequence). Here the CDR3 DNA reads TGTGCCAGCAGTGACCAGGGGTTCCAAGAGACCCAGTACTTC. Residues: CASSDQGFQETQYF.

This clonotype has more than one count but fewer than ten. The CDR3 here is CASSHGTSGSEQFF. CDR3 coding DNA: TGTGCCAGCAGCCACGGGACTAGTGGTAGTGAGCAGTTCTTC. V usage is TRBV27 and J usage is TRBJ2-1, with 8 bases aligning to TRBD2. Unmatched junction bases numbered 10, after V lost 6 bases and J lost 9 bases. Germline V lookup: CDR1 MNHEY, CDR2 SMNVEV (reference sequence). This CDR3 region has 14 residues.